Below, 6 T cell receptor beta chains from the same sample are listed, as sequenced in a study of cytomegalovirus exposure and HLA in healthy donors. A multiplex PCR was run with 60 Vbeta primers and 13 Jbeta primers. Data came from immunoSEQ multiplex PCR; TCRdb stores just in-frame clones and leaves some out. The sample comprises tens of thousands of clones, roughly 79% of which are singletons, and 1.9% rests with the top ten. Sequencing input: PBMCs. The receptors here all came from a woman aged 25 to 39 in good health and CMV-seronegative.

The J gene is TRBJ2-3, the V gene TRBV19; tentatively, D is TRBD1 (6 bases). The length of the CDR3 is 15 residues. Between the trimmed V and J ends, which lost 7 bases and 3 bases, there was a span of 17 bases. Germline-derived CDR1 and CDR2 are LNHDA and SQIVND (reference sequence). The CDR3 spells CASKRQGTGTDTQYF. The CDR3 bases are TGTGCCAGTAAAAGGCAGGGAACAGGGACAGATACGCAGTATTTT.

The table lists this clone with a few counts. The CDR3 region is CASRTSGYTF. The CDR3 nucleotides read TGTGCCAGTAGGACTAGCGGCTACACCTTC. This chain uses TRBV19 with TRBJ1-2, with D hard to call. Germline lookup yields CDR1 LNHDA and CDR2 SQIVND (reference sequence). The V gene lost 6 bases and the J gene lost 8 bases, with 7 bases spanning the gap. The CDR3 length is 10 residues.

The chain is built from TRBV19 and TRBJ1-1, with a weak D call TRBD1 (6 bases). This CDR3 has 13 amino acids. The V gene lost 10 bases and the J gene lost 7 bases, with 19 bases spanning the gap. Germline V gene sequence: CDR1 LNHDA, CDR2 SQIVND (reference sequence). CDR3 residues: CATKTGWRSEAFF. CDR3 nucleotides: TGTGCCACCAAGACAGGCTGGCGAAGTGAAGCTTTCTTT.

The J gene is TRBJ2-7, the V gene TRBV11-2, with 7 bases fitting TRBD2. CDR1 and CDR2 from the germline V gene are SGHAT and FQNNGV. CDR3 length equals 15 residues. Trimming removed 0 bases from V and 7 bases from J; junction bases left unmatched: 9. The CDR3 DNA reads TGTGCCAGCAGCTTAGATCTGGCGGGAGCTCTAGAGCAGTACTTC. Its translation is CASSLDLAGALEQYF.

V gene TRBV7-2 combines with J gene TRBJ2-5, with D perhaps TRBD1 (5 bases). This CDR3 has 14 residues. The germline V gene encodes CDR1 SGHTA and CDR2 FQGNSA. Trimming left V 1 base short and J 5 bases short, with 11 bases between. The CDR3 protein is CASSLGQPRETQYF. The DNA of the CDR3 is TGTGCCAGCAGCTTAGGACAGCCGAGGGAGACCCAGTACTTC. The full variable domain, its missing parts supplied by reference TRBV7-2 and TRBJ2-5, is GAGVSQSPSNKVTEKGKDVELRCDPISGHTALYWYRQSLGQGLEFLIYFQGNSAPDKSGLPSDRFSAERTGGSVSTLTIQRTQQEDSAVYLCASSLGQPRETQYFGPGTRLLVL.

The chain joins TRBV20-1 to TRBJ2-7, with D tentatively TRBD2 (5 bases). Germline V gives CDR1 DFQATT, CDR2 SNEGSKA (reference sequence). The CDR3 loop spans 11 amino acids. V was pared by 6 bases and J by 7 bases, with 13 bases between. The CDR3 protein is CSASLSGEQYF. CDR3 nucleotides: TGCAGTGCCTCCCTATCGGGGGAGCAGTACTTC.